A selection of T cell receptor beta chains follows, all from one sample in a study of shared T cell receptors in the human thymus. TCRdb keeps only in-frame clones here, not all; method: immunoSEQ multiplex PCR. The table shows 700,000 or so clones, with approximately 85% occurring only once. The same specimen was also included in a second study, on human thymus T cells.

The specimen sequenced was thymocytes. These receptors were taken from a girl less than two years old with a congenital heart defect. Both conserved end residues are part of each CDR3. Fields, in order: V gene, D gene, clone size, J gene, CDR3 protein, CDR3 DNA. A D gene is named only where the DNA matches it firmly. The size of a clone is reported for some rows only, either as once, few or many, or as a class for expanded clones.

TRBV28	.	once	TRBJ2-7	CASSQTPYEQYF	TGTGCCAGCAGTCAAACACCGTACGAGCAGTACTTC
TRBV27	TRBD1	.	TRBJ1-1	CASSLIPVPRTGGATEAFF	TGTGCCAGCAGTTTAATCCCAGTACCTCGGACAGGGGGAGCGACTGAAGCTTTCTTT
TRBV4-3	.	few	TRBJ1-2	CASSQVSGWQGRDYGYTF	TGCGCCAGCAGCCAAGTCAGCGGGTGGCAGGGCCGGGACTATGGCTACACCTTC
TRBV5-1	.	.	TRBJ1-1	CASSLAGNRDTEAFF	TGCGCCAGCAGCTTGGCAGGGAATAGGGACACTGAAGCTTTCTTT
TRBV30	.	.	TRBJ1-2	CAWLWASRNGYTF	TGTGCCTGGTTATGGGCATCAAGGAATGGCTACACCTTC
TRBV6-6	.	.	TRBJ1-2	CASTPGSGGYTF	TGTGCCAGCACTCCAGGGTCTGGAGGCTACACCTTC
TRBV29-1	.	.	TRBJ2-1	CSATTINEQFF	TGCAGCGCCACCACTATTAATGAGCAGTTCTTC
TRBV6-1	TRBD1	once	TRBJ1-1	CASSEEVQGRAFF	TGTGCCAGCAGTGAAGAGGTACAGGGGAGGGCTTTCTTT
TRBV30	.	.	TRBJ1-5	CAWSPPRQPNQPQHF	TGTGCCTGGAGTCCCCCTCGACAGCCTAATCAGCCCCAGCATTTT
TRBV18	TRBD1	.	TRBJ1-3	CASSPQGNGNTIYF	TGTGCCAGCTCGCCACAGGGGAATGGAAACACCATATATTTT
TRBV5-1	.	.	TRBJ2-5	CASTISGTQYF	TGCGCCAGCACTATTTCAGGGACCCAGTACTTC
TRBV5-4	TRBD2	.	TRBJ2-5	CASSPRLAGGPGQETQYF	TGTGCCAGCAGCCCGAGACTAGCGGGGGGGCCGGGCCAAGAGACCCAGTACTTC
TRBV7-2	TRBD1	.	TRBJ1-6	CASSLGFRDRGFYNSPLHF	TGTGCCAGCAGCTTAGGTTTTCGGGACAGGGGGTTCTATAATTCACCCCTCCACTTT
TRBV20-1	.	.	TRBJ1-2	CSAETGYGYTF	TGCAGTGCTGAGACAGGCTATGGCTACACCTTC
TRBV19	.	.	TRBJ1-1	CASSIASGREAFF	TGTGCCAGTAGTATAGCTTCAGGGCGAGAAGCTTTCTTT
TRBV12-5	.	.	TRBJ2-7	CASGPLRDSRWEQYF	TGTGCTAGTGGCCCCCTCCGGGACTCCCGGTGGGAGCAGTACTTC
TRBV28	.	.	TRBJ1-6	CASSTGRGILSNSPLHF	TGTGCCAGCAGCACAGGGCGGGGGATCCTGAGTAATTCACCCCTCCACTTT
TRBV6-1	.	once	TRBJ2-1	CASSVTYNEQFF	TGTGCCAGCAGCGTTACCTACAATGAGCAGTTCTTC
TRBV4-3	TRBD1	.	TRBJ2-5	CASSQAPCGTTGETQYF	TGCGCCAGCAGCCAAGCCCCGTGCGGTACGACAGGGGAGACCCAGTACTTC
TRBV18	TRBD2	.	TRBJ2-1	CASSPPEGLAGAKRYNEQFF	TGTGCCAGCTCACCACCCGAGGGACTAGCGGGGGCCAAACGCTACAATGAGCAGTTCTTC
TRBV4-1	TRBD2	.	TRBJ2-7	CASSINASGGTYEQYF	TGCGCCAGCAGCATAAACGCCAGCGGGGGGACCTACGAGCAGTACTTC
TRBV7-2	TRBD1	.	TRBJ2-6	CASSLPLAGGESGANVLTF	TGTGCCAGCAGCTTACCCCTGGCAGGGGGCGAGTCTGGGGCCAACGTCCTGACTTTC
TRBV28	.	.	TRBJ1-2	CASSRQQGVGYGYTF	TGTGCCAGCAGTCGCCAACAGGGAGTAGGCTATGGCTACACCTTC
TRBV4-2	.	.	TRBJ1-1	CASSQDRTGGGTVRIEAFF	TGTGCCAGCAGCCAAGATAGGACGGGGGGAGGTACAGTACGAATTGAAGCTTTCTTT
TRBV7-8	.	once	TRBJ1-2	CASSFHRAYGYTF	TGTGCCAGCAGCTTTCACAGGGCCTATGGCTACACCTTC
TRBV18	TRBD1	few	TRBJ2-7	CASSQRGRDEQYF	TGTGCCAGCTCTCAAAGGGGGCGGGACGAGCAGTACTTC
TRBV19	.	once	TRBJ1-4	CATKADFGGQQPATNEKLFF	TGTGCCACTAAAGCGGATTTCGGGGGGCAGCAACCAGCAACTAATGAAAAACTGTTTTTT
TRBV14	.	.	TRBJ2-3	CASSQEQGPDTQYF	TGTGCCAGCAGCCAAGAACAGGGCCCAGATACGCAGTATTTT
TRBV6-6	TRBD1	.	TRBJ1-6	CASSYLTGGYNSPLHF	TGTGCCAGCAGTTACTTGACAGGGGGGTATAATTCACCCCTCCACTTT
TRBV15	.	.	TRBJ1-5	CAIGRGVLDSDNQPQHF	TGTGCCATAGGCCGGGGGGTTCTGGATAGCGACAATCAGCCCCAGCATTTT
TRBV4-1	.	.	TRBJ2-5	CASSQVAQETQYF	TGCGCCAGCAGCCAGGTAGCCCAAGAGACCCAGTACTTC
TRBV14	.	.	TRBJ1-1	CASSPTGQLISKDTEAFF	TGTGCCAGCAGCCCCACTGGACAGCTTATATCGAAGGACACTGAAGCTTTCTTT
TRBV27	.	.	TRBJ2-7	CASSPGSSREQYF	TGTGCCAGCAGTCCCGGGTCTTCTAGGGAGCAGTACTTC
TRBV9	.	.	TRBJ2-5	CASSVQGGGGETQYF	TGTGCCAGCAGCGTACAGGGGGGCGGTGGAGAGACCCAGTACTTC
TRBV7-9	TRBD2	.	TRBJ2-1	CASTENLSGGEQFF	TGTGCCAGCACCGAGAACCTTAGCGGGGGTGAGCAGTTCTTC
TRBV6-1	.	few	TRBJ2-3	CASSVAFGATSTDTQYF	TGTGCCAGCAGTGTTGCGTTTGGGGCAACTAGCACAGATACGCAGTATTTT
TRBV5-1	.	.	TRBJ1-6	CASTPGQARSPLHF	TGCGCCAGCACCCCTGGTCAGGCTCGCTCACCCCTCCACTTT
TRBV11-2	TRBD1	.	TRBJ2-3	CASSLTRDSLCTDTQYF	TGTGCCAGCAGCCTCACCAGGGACAGTTTATGCACAGATACGCAGTATTTT
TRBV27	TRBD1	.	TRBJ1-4	CASSGGTGGEKLFF	TGTGCCAGCAGTGGGGGGACAGGGGGTGAAAAACTGTTTTTT
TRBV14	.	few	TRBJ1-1	CASSQNGTSNTEAFF	TGTGCCAGCAGCCAAAACGGGACATCTAACACTGAAGCTTTCTTT
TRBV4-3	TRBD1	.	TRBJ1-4	CASSPRDRTNEKLFF	TGCGCCAGCAGCCCGAGGGACAGGACGAATGAAAAACTGTTTTTT
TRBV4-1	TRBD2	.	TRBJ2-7	CASSQGWSGLAHEQYF	TGCGCCAGCAGCCAAGGTTGGAGCGGACTAGCACACGAGCAGTACTTC
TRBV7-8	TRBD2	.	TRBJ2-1	CASSPWVVAGWNEQFF	TGTGCCAGCAGCCCCTGGGTAGTAGCGGGGTGGAATGAGCAGTTCTTC
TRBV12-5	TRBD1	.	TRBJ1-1	CASGSRRDRGKDTEAFF	TGTGCTAGTGGTTCCCGGAGAGACAGGGGTAAGGACACTGAAGCTTTCTTT
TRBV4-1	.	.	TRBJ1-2	CASSCREPIVYGYTF	TGCGCCAGCAGCTGTCGGGAGCCTATTGTATATGGCTACACCTTC
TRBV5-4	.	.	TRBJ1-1	CASSAVDTEAFF	TGTGCCAGCAGCGCAGTTGACACTGAAGCTTTCTTT
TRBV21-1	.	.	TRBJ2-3	CASSNRGVADTQYF	TGTGCCAGCAGCAATCGGGGGGTGGCAGATACGCAGTATTTT
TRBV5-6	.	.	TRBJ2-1	CASSRTKGPEQFF	TGTGCCAGCAGCAGGACCAAGGGGCCGGAGCAGTTCTTC
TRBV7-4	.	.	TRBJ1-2	CASTPRDTANGYTF	TGTGCCAGCACCCCCCGGGACACGGCGAACGGCTACACCTTC
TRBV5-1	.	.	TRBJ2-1	CASSSTSSSSYNEQFF	TGCGCCAGCAGCTCCACATCCTCTAGCTCCTACAATGAGCAGTTCTTC
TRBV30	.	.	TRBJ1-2	CAWKRVIGGVPSLGGYTF	TGTGCCTGGAAGCGGGTAATCGGTGGGGTGCCTTCTTTGGGGGGCTACACCTTC
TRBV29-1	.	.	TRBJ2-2	CSVEWQGCTGELFF	TGCAGCGTTGAGTGGCAGGGGTGCACCGGGGAGCTGTTTTTT